A single sample is the source of the 25 T cell receptor beta chains below, sequenced in a study of Ad26.COV2.S vaccination and SARS-CoV-2 variants. Treatment indicated: about 20 received Ad26.COV2.S at low or high dose, single or two shots; 5 received placebo; per-sample allocation not given. Day 63 after the first vaccine or placebo injection was the time point for sampling. TCRdb keeps only in-frame clones here, not all; method: immunoSEQ multiplex PCR. The sample contains around 300,000 clones, approximately 90% of which appear only once. Sequenced material: peripheral blood, taken in a trial of Ad26.COV2.S vaccine versus placebo. The receptors here all came from a person between 18 and 65 years old who received the Ad26.COV2.S COVID-19 vaccine or a placebo.

The chain employs TRBV6-5 and TRBJ1-2, with 7 bases that match TRBD1. V shed 6 bases, J shed 3 bases, and the junction held 7 bases outside the gene matches. The CDR3 runs to 14 residues. CDR1 and CDR2 (germline): MNHEY, SVGAGI. In DNA, the CDR3 is TGTGCCAGCAGCCTCGACAGGGCGGACTATGGCTACACCTTC. This translates into CASSLDRADYGYTF.

The chain recombines TRBV7-2 with TRBJ1-2; D is possibly TRBD1 (6 bases). The CDR3 covers 14 residues. V lost 5 bases and J lost 5, with 15 bases in between. The germline gives CDR1 SGHTA, CDR2 FQGNSA. The CDR3 nucleotides are TGTGCCAGCAGCCTTCAACAGGGTGTTTATGGCTACACCTTC. Translated, it gives CASSLQQGVYGYTF. The full variable domain, its missing parts supplied by reference TRBV7-2 and TRBJ1-2, is GAGVSQSPSNKVTEKGKDVELRCDPISGHTALYWYRQSLGQGLEFLIYFQGNSAPDKSGLPSDRFSAERTGGSVSTLTIQRTQQEDSAVYLCASSLQQGVYGYTFGSGTRLTVV.

In DNA, the CDR3 is TGTGCCAGCACACAGACAGGCTCCTACAATGAGCAGTTCTTC. Translated, it gives CASTQTGSYNEQFF. The V gene is TRBV6-6, the J gene TRBJ2-1; maybe TRBD1 (6 bases). Germline values: CDR1 MNHNY, CDR2 SVGAGI (reference sequence). With 7 bases removed from V and 0 bases from J, the gap between germline ends came to 10 bases. The CDR3 runs to 14 residues.

The V gene is TRBV3-1 (or the pseudogene TRBV3-2), the J gene TRBJ2-2; tentatively, D is TRBD2 (5 bases). Trimming left V 7 bases short and J 3 bases short, with 12 bases between. The CDR3 loop spans 14 amino acids. Germline CDR1 LGHDT, CDR2 YNNKEL (reference sequence). CDR3 sequence reads: CASTPDGDTGELFF. CDR3 coding DNA: TGTGCCAGCACTCCGGACGGGGACACCGGGGAGCTGTTTTTT.

A word on this clone: The identical CDR3 is also encoded by other nucleotide sequences in the sample. The chain combines TRBV5-1 with TRBJ2-2; weak D call: TRBD1 (5 bases). The CDR3 loop spans 15 amino acids. The germline V gene has CDR1 SGHRS and CDR2 YFSETQ. Trimming removed 1 base at V and 1 base at J, with 8 bases between. In nucleotides, the CDR3 is TGCGCCAGCAGCTTGAGTACAGGGAACACCGGGGAGCTGTTTTTT. Translated, it gives CASSLSTGNTGELFF.

This clone occurred once. This chain joins TRBV7-6 and TRBJ2-1; 9 positions agree with TRBD2. This CDR3 contains 17 residues. Germline CDR1 and CDR2: SGHVS and FNYEAQ. The junction had 6 bases not matched to a gene; V was cut back by 0 bases and J by 3 bases. CDR3 nucleotide sequence: TGTGCCAGCAGCTTAGCGGTACTAGCGGGCTTCTACAATGAGCAGTTCTTC. Protein sequence: CASSLAVLAGFYNEQFF.

In the case of this clone: Other DNA variants within this sample encode the same CDR3. J is TRBJ2-7 and V is TRBV7-9; 10 positions agree with TRBD1. With 5 bases clipped from V and 3 bases from J, the junction kept 4 bases outside the gene matches. CDR3 length: 14 amino acids. Looked up from germline, CDR1 is SEHNR and CDR2 is FQNEAQ (reference sequence). CDR3 protein: CASSPGQGVYEQYF. CDR3 coding DNA: TGTGCCAGCAGCCCAGGACAGGGGGTCTACGAGCAGTACTTC.

The chain is built from TRBV7-2 and TRBJ1-5; D remains unclear. CDR3 length: 14 amino acids. Trimming removed 1 base at V and 7 bases at J, with 11 bases between. Germline values: CDR1 SGHTA, CDR2 FQGNSA. CDR3 residues: CASSLVGVGQPQHF. The CDR3 DNA reads as TGTGCCAGCAGCTTAGTAGGCGTGGGGCAGCCCCAGCATTTT.

The chain employs TRBV29-1 and TRBJ2-5; 11 bases map to TRBD1. With V trimmed by 1 base and J by 7 bases, 5 bases remained unmatched. Germline V gene lookup returns CDR1 SQVTM and CDR2 ANQGSEA. The CDR3 sequence is 14 residues long. CDR3 amino acids: CSVEAGQGVGTQYF. DNA of the CDR3: TGCAGCGTTGAAGCGGGACAGGGGGTCGGGACCCAGTACTTC.

This chain joins TRBV9 and TRBJ2-3; the D gene is possibly TRBD2 (5 bases). This CDR3 has 14 amino acids. V lost 3 bases and J 5 bases, leaving 13 bases between the germline ends. Germline assignment: CDR1 SGDLS and CDR2 YYNGEE. CDR3 sequence (DNA): TGTGCCAGCAGCGCAAACCTACGGGGAGATACGCAGTATTTT. It is translated as CASSANLRGDTQYF. The whole variable domain, remainder taken from reference TRBV9 and TRBJ2-3, is DSGVTQTPKHLITATGQRVTLRCSPRSGDLSVYWYQQSLDQGLQFLIQYYNGEERAKGNILERFSAQQFPDLHSELNLSSLELGDSALYFCASSANLRGDTQYFGPGTRLTVL.

This chain links TRBV14 with TRBJ2-3; 7 bases fit TRBD2. Per the germline V gene, CDR1 is SGHDN and CDR2 is FVKESK. V shed 3 bases and J 4 bases; nucleotides not matched to a gene: 22. The CDR3 consists of 20 residues. DNA of the CDR3: TGTGCCAGCAGCCACATGGGGCTAGCGGAGGGCCCCCTGCACTCAGATACGCAGTATTTT. It codes for CASSHMGLAEGPLHSDTQYF.

The rearrangement uses TRBV30 and TRBJ2-2; TRBD2 aligns across 11 bases. The J segment lost 5 bases and the V segment lost 0 bases, leaving 5 bases of the junction unmatched. This CDR3 spans 16 amino acids. Germline V CDR1 and CDR2: GTSNPN, SVGIG (reference sequence). The CDR3, as DNA: TGTGCCTGGAGTGTACTAGCGGGAGTTGGGACCGGGGAGCTGTTTTTT. Translated: CAWSVLAGVGTGELFF. Using reference TRBV30 and TRBJ2-2 for the parts outside the CDR3, the full variable domain is SQTIHQWPATLVQPVGSPLSLECTVEGTSNPNLYWYRQAAGRGLQLLFYSVGIGQISSEVPQNLSASRPQDRQFILSSKKLLLSDSGFYLCAWSVLAGVGTGELFFGEGSRLTVL.

The chain joins TRBV7-2 to TRBJ1-6, with a weak D call TRBD1 (6 bases). V gave up 7 bases and J gave up 4 bases, with 11 bases separating them. CDR3 size: 14 residues. Germline assignment: CDR1 SGHTA and CDR2 FQGNSA. CDR3 DNA: TGTGCCAGCACTCGGACAGCTTATAATTCACCCCTCCACTTT. This gives the protein CASTRTAYNSPLHF.

Note on this clone: Distinct nucleotide sequences in the sample also encode this CDR3. The V call is TRBV28, the J call TRBJ2-7; possible D gene TRBD1, 5 bases. The CDR3 loop spans 14 amino acids. In germline, CDR1 is MDHEN, CDR2 SYDVKM. Trimming left V 2 bases short and J 1 base short, with 9 bases between. The CDR3 DNA sequence: TGTGCCAGCAGTTTAAGCTCAGGGTCCTACGAGCAGTACTTC. Amino acid sequence: CASSLSSGSYEQYF. Full variable domain (outside the CDR3, taken from reference TRBV28 and TRBJ2-7): DVKVTQSSRYLVKRTGEKVFLECVQDMDHENMFWYRQDPGLGLRLIYFSYDVKMKEKGDIPEGYSVSREKKERFSLILESASTNQTSMYLCASSLSSGSYEQYFGPGTRLTVT.

This clone was seen only once. The chain uses TRBV5-4 and TRBJ1-2; D is uncertain. CDR1 and CDR2 from the germline V gene are SGHNT and YYREEE (reference sequence). The CDR3 is 12 residues long. The ends were cut back, 0 bases at V and 4 bases at J, with 4 bases in the middle. CDR3 bases: TGTGCCAGCAGCTTGGACGTCTATGGCTACACCTTC. This codes for CASSLDVYGYTF. Supplemented by reference TRBV5-4 and TRBJ1-2, the full variable domain reads ETGVTQSPTHLIKTRGQQVTLRCSSQSGHNTVSWYQQALGQGPQFIFQYYREEENGRGNFPPRFSGLQFPNYSSELNVNALELDDSALYLCASSLDVYGYTFGSGTRLTVV.

This clone occurred a few times. The chain combines TRBV29-1 with TRBJ1-4, with TRBD1 as a possible D gene (5 bases). Germline V gene sequence: CDR1 SQVTM, CDR2 ANQGSEA. V was clipped by 6 bases and J by 6 bases, with 14 bases between them. This CDR3 has 13 residues. The CDR3 bases are TGCAGCGTCCTATCCCTGGGGGATGAAAAACTGTTTTTT. Amino acids: CSVLSLGDEKLFF.

This chain joins TRBV5-8 and TRBJ1-6; 11 positions agree with TRBD1. The germline V gene encodes CDR1 SGHTS and CDR2 YDEGEE. The CDR3 spans 17 residues. V was pared by 4 bases and J by 3 bases, with 6 bases of the junction left unmatched. In DNA, the CDR3 is TGTGCCAGCAGCACCGGGACAGGGGGGATCTATAATTCACCCCTCCACTTT. Translation: CASSTGTGGIYNSPLHF.

The gene calls are TRBV18 and TRBJ1-2, with 10 bases identical to TRBD1. Germline CDR1 reads KGHSH; CDR2 reads LQKENI. V lost 3 bases and J lost 1; bases outside the gene matches: 2. The length of the CDR3 is 15 residues. CDR3 in DNA: TGTGCCAGCTCACCCGGGACAGGGGTTAACTATGGCTACACCTTC. Translated, it gives CASSPGTGVNYGYTF. The whole variable domain, filled in from reference TRBV18 and TRBJ1-2, reads NAGVMQNPRHLVRRRGQEARLRCSPMKGHSHVYWYRQLPEEGLKFMVYLQKENIIDESGMPKERFSAEFPKEGPSILRIQQVVRGDSAAYFCASSPGTGVNYGYTFGSGTRLTVV.

This clone was seen just once. V is TRBV9 and J is TRBJ1-2, with 8 bases that match TRBD1. The CDR3 totals 15 residues. The junction had 11 bases not matched to a gene; V was cut back by 3 bases and J by 7 bases. Looked up from germline, CDR1 is SGDLS and CDR2 is YYNGEE. DNA for the CDR3: TGTGCCAGCAGCGACACCACAGGGGGAGTAAGTGGCTACACCTTC. Translating it yields CASSDTTGGVSGYTF. The full variable domain, with the rest looked up from reference TRBV9 and TRBJ1-2, is DSGVTQTPKHLITATGQRVTLRCSPRSGDLSVYWYQQSLDQGLQFLIQYYNGEERAKGNILERFSAQQFPDLHSELNLSSLELGDSALYFCASSDTTGGVSGYTFGSGTRLTVV.

In DNA, the CDR3 is TGTGCCACCAGCAGAGATGGGGTTGTCCATGGCTACACCTTC. Translation gives CATSRDGVVHGYTF. This chain uses TRBV15 with TRBJ1-2, with D hard to call. The V and J ends lost 0 bases and 6 bases respectively, with 11 bases between them. The CDR3 has 14 residues. Germline lookup yields CDR1 LNHNV and CDR2 YYDKDF (reference sequence).

The CDR3 is CASSIQGGGSPLHF. For the CDR3, the DNA is TGTGCCAGTAGTATACAGGGCGGTGGTTCACCCCTCCACTTT. The chain links TRBV19 to TRBJ1-6, with TRBD1 as a possible D gene (5 bases). Trimming shortened V by 2 bases and J by 9 bases, and 11 bases separated the two germline ends. The CDR3 extends over 14 amino acids. Germline CDR1 LNHDA, CDR2 SQIVND (reference sequence).

The chain carries TRBV4-1 and TRBJ2-5; no definite D call. This CDR3 has 13 residues. V was pared by 1 base and J by 3 bases, with 6 bases between. Germline CDR1 MGHRA, CDR2 YSYEKL. CDR3 bases: TGCGCCAGCAGCCAAGTAATAAAAGAGACCCAGTACTTC. Protein sequence: CASSQVIKETQYF.

This chain uses TRBV12-3 or TRBV12-4 with TRBJ1-2; D is unresolved. The length of the CDR3 is 13 residues. Trimming shortened V by 6 bases and J by 6 bases, and 14 bases separated the two germline ends. The DNA of the CDR3 is TGTGCCAGCAGCACCAACCCTCCGGATGGCTACACCTTC. Its protein is CASSTNPPDGYTF.

The J gene is TRBJ2-4, the V gene TRBV18, with D possibly called TRBD1 or TRBD2 (5 bases each). Germline V gene data show CDR1 as KGHSH and CDR2 as LQKENI. V was shortened by 2 bases and J by 0 bases, with 11 bases between the two germline ends. CDR3 size: 16 residues. The CDR3 DNA is TGTGCCAGCTCACCAATGGGGGATTTAGCCAAAAACATTCAGTACTTC. Translating gives CASSPMGDLAKNIQYF.

The chain employs TRBV2 and TRBJ2-6, with TRBD2 as a possible D gene (5 bases). The CDR3 runs to 15 residues. Germline CDR1 reads SNHLY; CDR2 reads FYNNEI. V lost 6 bases, J lost 0 bases, and 9 bases lay in between. This CDR3 is CASSLRDSGANVLTF. The CDR3 DNA follows: TGTGCCAGCAGCCTACGGGACTCTGGGGCCAACGTCCTGACTTTC.